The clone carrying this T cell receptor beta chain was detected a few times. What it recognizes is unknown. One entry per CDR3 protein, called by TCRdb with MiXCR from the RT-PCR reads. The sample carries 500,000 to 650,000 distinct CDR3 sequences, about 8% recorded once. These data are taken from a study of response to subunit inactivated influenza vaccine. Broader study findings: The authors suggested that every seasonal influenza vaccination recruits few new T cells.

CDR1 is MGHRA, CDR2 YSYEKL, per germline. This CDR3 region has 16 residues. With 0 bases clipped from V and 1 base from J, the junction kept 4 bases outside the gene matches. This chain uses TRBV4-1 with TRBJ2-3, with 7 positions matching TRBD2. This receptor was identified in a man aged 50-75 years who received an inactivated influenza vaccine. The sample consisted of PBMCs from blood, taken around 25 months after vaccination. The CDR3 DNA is TGCGCCAGCAGCCAAGAGGTCCGGGGGGGCACAGATACGCAGTATTTT. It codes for CASSQEVRGGTDTQYF.